The rows below give T cell receptor beta chains drawn from one sample of a study of control samples from healthy donors and cancer patients. Libraries were prepared by immunoSEQ multiplex PCR; TCRdb keeps only in-frame clonotypes and omits some of them. This repertoire shows over 100,000 clones, around 88% found once; its top ten account for less than 3.5%. Input material: blood. The source is a man in his forties or fifties in good health. CDR3s leave out the opening cysteine and the closing phenylalanine or tryptophan. Rows may omit the clone size; those that give it use once, few, many or a size class.

size	V	CDR3
NA	TRBV24-1	ATEDRGRGEQY
NA	TRBV3-1/TRBV3-2	ASSRDGLSTDTQY
NA	TRBV18	ASSYTGKNTEAF
NA	TRBV3-1/TRBV3-2	ASSQVQGLQY
NA	TRBV5-1	ASSNRAKANTGELF
NA	TRBV5-6	ASSSGPDRPSYEQY
NA	TRBV4-3	ASSPPIGGQGSGANVLT
few	TRBV5-5	ASSFGLAGLGQF
NA	TRBV24-1	ATSDRGAGANVLT
once	TRBV7-6	ASSLRDRGGEQY
NA	TRBV11-1	ASSSGTGSYEQY
NA	TRBV5-1	ASSLGGHRDTEAF
NA	TRBV6-5	ASSIPLGDGTEAF
NA	TRBV7-2	ASSRGQGAGQPQH
NA	TRBV2	ASTEEGLGTGELF
NA	TRBV7-3	ASSLTENTEAF
NA	TRBV11-2	ASSLEPGTDSPLH
NA	TRBV28	ASSLTHEKLF
NA	TRBV2	ASRRDTSRSHQPQH
once	TRBV7-2	ASSLYQAVRNTIY
NA	TRBV7-2	ASSWTVGNYGYT
NA	TRBV5-6	ASSLYGGNTGELF
once	TRBV20-1	SASSGGLHNSPLH
NA	TRBV25-1	ASIGDRGPGANVLT
NA	TRBV9	ASSPDGNTGELF
NA	TRBV30	AWSVPQNTEAF
NA	TRBV11-3	ASSLPGSEQY
few	TRBV7-2	ASSLAAAGSYQPQH
NA	TRBV27	ASSRQRRAGFSYEQY
NA	TRBV9	ASSVVGGGAVEQF
NA	TRBV5-1	ASSLDGMNTEAF
NA	TRBV24-1	ATSDSTGGQQETQY
NA	TRBV5-1	ASSLLDMNTEAF
NA	TRBV6-5	ASSPGGTGANVLT
NA	TRBV15	ATSRAQFSNQPQH
NA	TRBV6-5	ASSWTGVNNSPLH
NA	TRBV10-3	AISEWSLSSPEKLF
NA	TRBV15	ATRTTGNTEAF
NA	TRBV9	ASSIAGGGETQY